This T cell receptor beta chain was identified in a study of blood T cell repertoires in COVID-19 (dated by TCRdb to 2020 to 2021). Background on the whole study: Collaborator samples came from the United States, Italy and Spain and covered acute and convalescent phases of COVID-19. Sample metadata almost always included a de-identified subject ID, COVID-19 status, age in years and sex. Samples came from the ongoing ImmuneRACE study (first 160 participants) plus 1,254 subjects from 6 global collaborators. The prospective study material was composed of cDNA or gDNA derived from T cells, B-cell-depleted T cells, or PBMCs. HLA class I and class II types, where available, came from metadata supplied by the sample provider rather than from assay-based typing. A freely available public database, intended as a resource for researchers studying the immune response to SARS-CoV-2, is where the repertoires were released. The dataset comprised deeply sampled blood TCRbeta repertoires from subjects exposed to, actively infected with, or recovered from COVID-19.

The CDR3 holds 15 amino acids from the cysteine to the phenylalanine. The kept DNA is CDR3 alone, 45 bases in frame from the first base. Reading the germline V gene (reference sequence) gives CDR1 LGHDT and CDR2 YNNKEL. Clipping removes 4 bases from V and 6 bases from J, with 8 as the unmatched junction base count. What the research found in general, with its limitations: The quantity of clinical and demographic metadata differed by source and by participant and was supplied without curation.

In regard to this clone: Its antigen is still unknown. Base qualities are missing; no much larger clone stands one base away.

TCRbeta CDR3 regions were amplified from genomic DNA by means of the immunoSEQ Assay, a bias-controlled multiplex PCR. The study's own analysis went as follows. Within the assay, amplification of reference gene primers was used to estimate how many nucleated cells each sample contained. To quantify the absolute abundance of each unique TCRbeta CDR3 rearrangement, sequence reads were collapsed and filtered. For each sample, productive Simpson clonality was calculated as the square root of Simpson's diversity index over productive rearrangements. TCRdb retrieved this table from immuneACCESS and kept in-frame rearrangements only. Not all clones are present; in checked studies, unresolved V genes account for under half, and no reason is known for the remainder. The V and J calls and clone size come from that table; D and trimming were worked out from the DNA. This sample is represented by about 390,000 clones; around 87% of them were singletons. 2.3% of the sample is held by the ten biggest clonotypes.

One collaborating source in Seattle enrolled patients during active infection and followed them longitudinally through the course of disease. Whole blood was collected in K2EDTA tubes by collaborating institutions according to the institutions' own protocols. Collaborator samples were shipped for TCRbeta analysis as frozen whole blood, isolated PBMCs, or DNA extracted from either sample type. Sequenced: peripheral blood. The source of this sequence is a woman aged 60 to 75 with COVID-19, enrolled during active disease. The rearrangement combines TRBV3-1 (or the pseudogene TRBV3-2) with TRBJ1-4; the central 7 bases match TRBD1. In nucleotides, the sequence is TGTGCCAGCAGCCCAGGGGGGACAGTTTATGAAAAACTGTTTTTT. This encodes CASSPGGTVYEKLFF.